This TCR beta chain was found in a study of blood T cell repertoires in COVID-19. On the study more broadly: Some COVID-19 samples were acute and others convalescent; all came from the United States, Italy and Spain.

Trimming shortened V by 1 base and J by 2 bases, and 10 bases separated the two germline ends. The CDR3 covers 15 residues. Germline assignment: CDR1 SGHAT and CDR2 FQNNGV. Under the authors' procedure: Reference gene primer amplification gave nucleated cell count estimates. The method was immunoSEQ multiplex PCR; TCRdb's version includes in-frame clones alone and lacks a portion of them. V and J calls plus clone size are reproduced from that table; the DNA served to infer D and trimming. The sample records 150,000 to 200,000 clones, approximately 95% being singletons. The Seattle site enrolled patients during active infection and followed them longitudinally.

The sequence came from a woman aged 55-69 years with COVID-19, enrolled during active disease. The sample taken for sequencing was peripheral blood. This sequence joins TRBV11-2 and TRBJ2-3; tentative D call: TRBD1 (6 bases). The chain's CDR3 is CASSLGDRLTDTQYF. Written as DNA, the CDR3 is TGTGCCAGCAGCTTAGGCGACAGGCTCACAGATACGCAGTATTTT. Filled out from reference TRBV11-2 and TRBJ2-3, the complete variable domain reads EAGVAQSPRYKIIEKRQSVAFWCNPISGHATLYWYQQILGQGPKLLIQFQNNGVVDDSQLPKDRFSAERLKGVDSTLKIQPAKLEDSAVYLCASSLGDRLTDTQYFGPGTRLTVL.